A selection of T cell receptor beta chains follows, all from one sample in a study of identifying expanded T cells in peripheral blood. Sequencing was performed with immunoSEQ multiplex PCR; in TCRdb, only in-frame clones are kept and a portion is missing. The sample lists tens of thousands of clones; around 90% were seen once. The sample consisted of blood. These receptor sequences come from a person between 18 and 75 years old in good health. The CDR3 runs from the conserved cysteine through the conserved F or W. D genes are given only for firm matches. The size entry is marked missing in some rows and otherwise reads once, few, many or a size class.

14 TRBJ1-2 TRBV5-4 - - TGTGCCAGCAGTTTTGGTGTTCAGGACTATGGCTACACCTTC CASSFGVQDYGYTF
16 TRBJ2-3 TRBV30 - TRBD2 TGTGCCTGGAGTGGACTAGCGGGGGTCTTCCGGGATACGCAGTATTTT CAWSGLAGVFRDTQYF
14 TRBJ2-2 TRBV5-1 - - TGCGCCAGCAGCTTTAGGACTGGGACCGGGGAGCTGTTTTTT CASSFRTGTGELFF
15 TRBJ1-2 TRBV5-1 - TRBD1 TGCGCCAGCAGCCGCAATTCAGCAGGGGGCGCGGACTACACCTTC CASSRNSAGGADYTF
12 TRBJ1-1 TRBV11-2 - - TGTGCCAGCAGCTTAGGATCCGCTGAAGCTTTCTTT CASSLGSAEAFF
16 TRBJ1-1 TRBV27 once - TGTGCCAGCAGTCGTGAAATTTATCCGGGGGGCACTGAAGCTTTCTTT CASSREIYPGGTEAFF
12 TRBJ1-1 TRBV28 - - TGTGCCAGCAAACCCCAGGGCCCTGAAGCTTTCTTT CASKPQGPEAFF
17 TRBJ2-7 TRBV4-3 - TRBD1 TGCGCCAGCAGCCGCACCCCGGACGGGACAGGGGCCTACGAGCAGTACTTC CASSRTPDGTGAYEQYF
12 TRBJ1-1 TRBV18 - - TGTGCCAGCTCACCACAAAGCCAGGGAGCTTTCTTT CASSPQSQGAFF
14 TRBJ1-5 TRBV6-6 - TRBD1 TGTGCCAGCAGTTACCGACAGGGGGATCAGCCCCAGCATTTT CASSYRQGDQPQHF